Below, one T cell receptor beta chain is given with its context. The entry originates in a study of blood T cell repertoires in COVID-19. Losses at the gene ends were 0 bases for V and 8 bases for J; bases not matched to a gene: 12. Germline CDR1 is SGHTA and CDR2 is FQGNSA. The CDR3 length is 16 residues. Assay: immunoSEQ multiplex PCR; the TCRdb copy retains only in-frame clones and omits some. The data show 250,000 or so clones, with over 80% seen just once and 1.5% held by the top ten. The V gene is TRBV7-2, the J gene TRBJ1-2; 7 positions match TRBD1. This clonotype was sampled from a woman in her 40s who had recovered from COVID-19. Sequenced input: peripheral blood. The DNA of the CDR3 is TGTGCCAGCAGCTTAGCCATACGGGACAGCTCGAGCGGCTACACCTTC. It translates to CASSLAIRDSSSGYTF.